The 19 T cell receptor beta chains in this list originate from one sample, sequenced in a study of shared T cell receptors in the human thymus. Profiling relied on immunoSEQ multiplex PCR, and the TCRdb table lists in-frame clones only, not all of them. The data show roughly 500,000 clones, approximately 80% seen once. The data also belong to a second study, concerning human thymus T cells.

Sample: thymocytes. These TCRs come from a boy in the first two years of life with a congenital heart defect.

The chain carries TRBV10-3 and TRBJ2-2; the match to TRBD2 covers 12 bases. The CDR3 length is 17 residues. Germline CDR1 ENHRY, CDR2 SYGVKD. V gave up 7 bases and J gave up 0 bases; unmatched junction bases: 6. CDR3 in amino acids: CAINPTSGSANTGELFF. In nucleotides, the CDR3 is TGTGCCATCAACCCGACTAGCGGGAGCGCGAACACCGGGGAGCTGTTTTTT.

The chain couples TRBV6-5 to TRBJ1-5, with D possibly TRBD1 on 6 matching bases. V lost 10 bases to trimming and J lost 7 bases, with 17 bases between them. CDR1 and CDR2 (germline): MNHEY, SVGAGI. The CDR3 spans 13 residues. The DNA of the CDR3 is TGTGCCACAACAGGGAGCGGTGGCCAGCCCCAGCATTTT. Amino acids: CATTGSGGQPQHF.

The chain links TRBV25-1 to TRBJ2-7; maybe TRBD1 (6 bases). The CDR3 length is 14 residues. Per the germline V gene, CDR1 is MGHDK and CDR2 is SYGVNS. V lost 8 bases and J lost 4, with 18 bases in between. In DNA form, the CDR3 reads TGTGCCAGCTCCCACAGGGCCCTTGAATACGAGCAGTACTTC. Protein sequence: CASSHRALEYEQYF.

This clone was seen a single time. The V gene is TRBV5-1, the J gene TRBJ2-1, with TRBD2 identical over 9 bases. J gave up 6 bases and V 1 base, and 8 bases lay outside the gene matches. The CDR3 loop spans 16 amino acids. CDR1 and CDR2 from the germline V gene are SGHRS and YFSETQ. The CDR3 DNA follows: TGCGCCAGCAGCTTGAGGGCTAGCGGGATGAGCAATGAGCAGTTCTTC. Protein product: CASSLRASGMSNEQFF.

The rearrangement joins TRBV18 to TRBJ2-7, with D possibly being TRBD2 (6 bases). The CDR3 spans 14 residues. Germline assignment: CDR1 KGHSH and CDR2 LQKENI. V lost 5 bases and J lost 4, with 15 bases in between. The CDR3 bases are TGTGCCAGCTCAGGAACTAGCTCCCCGTACGAGCAGTACTTC. This translates into CASSGTSSPYEQYF.

The sample holds a few counts of this clone. The chain joins TRBV6-1 to TRBJ1-1; D gene uncertain. The CDR3 is 12 amino acids. Germline lookup yields CDR1 MNHNS and CDR2 SASEGT. The V end lost 7 bases, the J end lost 2 bases, and 8 bases lay between the germline ends. This chain's CDR3 is CASILSNTEAFF. The CDR3 region has the DNA TGTGCCAGCATCCTATCTAACACTGAAGCTTTCTTT.

V is TRBV2 and J is TRBJ1-3, with TRBD1 matching 8 bases. Germline lookup yields CDR1 SNHLY and CDR2 FYNNEI. The junction had 12 bases not matched to a gene; V was cut back by 5 bases and J by 3 bases. CDR3 length: 17 amino acids. CDR3 loop: CASSPDRERWNGNTIYF. CDR3 coding DNA: TGTGCCAGCAGTCCGGACAGGGAGCGCTGGAATGGAAACACCATATATTTT.

This clone was counted once. The rearrangement uses TRBV27 and TRBJ2-4, with a weak D call TRBD2 (6 bases). CDR1 is MNHEY, CDR2 SMNVEV, per germline (reference sequence). Trimming removed 5 bases from V and 0 bases from J, with 14 bases in between. CDR3 length: 16 amino acids. CDR3 loop: CASSPTKRVAKNIQYF. CDR3 DNA sequence: TGTGCCAGCAGTCCGACCAAGCGGGTAGCCAAAAACATTCAGTACTTC.

V and J are TRBV5-5 and TRBJ1-5, with D hard to call. Germline CDR1 reads SGHKS; CDR2 reads YYEKEE (reference sequence). The CDR3 runs to 16 residues. Trimming left V 0 bases short and J 1 base short, with 11 bases between. The CDR3 spells CASSLGGRESNQPQHF. The CDR3 nucleotides are TGTGCCAGCAGCTTGGGAGGGCGGGAGAGCAATCAGCCCCAGCATTTT.

The V call is TRBV25-1, the J call TRBJ2-7; a weak D match, TRBD2 (7 bases). V shed 2 bases and J shed 1 base, with 15 bases lying between them. The germline V gene has CDR1 MGHDK and CDR2 SYGVNS. The CDR3 is 16 residues long. The CDR3 loop reads CASSEGFRGGSYEQYF. The CDR3 DNA follows: TGTGCCAGCAGTGAAGGGTTCAGGGGAGGGTCCTACGAGCAGTACTTC.

This chain uses TRBV4-3 with TRBJ1-1; D is ambiguous. Germline V lookup: CDR1 LGHNA, CDR2 YSLEER. This CDR3 is built from 16 residues. The V and J ends lost 0 bases and 1 base respectively, with 12 bases between them. This CDR3 is CASSQDMRAGNTEAFF. The CDR3 DNA is TGCGCCAGCAGCCAAGATATGAGAGCGGGGAACACTGAAGCTTTCTTT.

V and J are TRBV4-2 and TRBJ2-5; a possible D gene is TRBD1 (6 bases). V lost 3 bases and J lost 2, with 13 bases in between. This CDR3 has 15 amino acids. Germline CDR1 LGHNA, CDR2 YNFKEQ. The CDR3, as DNA: TGTGCCAGCAGCCAGTTACCGGGGACACAAGAGACCCAGTACTTC. Protein product: CASSQLPGTQETQYF.

The CDR3 nucleotides are TGTGCCAGTAGTATTCTCGACAGGGGATCCTACAATGAGCAGTTCTTC. Its protein is CASSILDRGSYNEQFF. The chain couples TRBV19 to TRBJ2-1; 8 nucleotides line up with TRBD1. The CDR3 length is 16 residues. Looked up from germline, CDR1 is LNHDA and CDR2 is SQIVND (reference sequence). The trim removed 3 bases at V and 1 base at J, leaving 5 bases unmatched. Drawing the rest from reference TRBV19 and TRBJ2-1, the complete variable domain is DGGITQSPKYLFRKEGQNVTLSCEQNLNHDAMYWYRQDPGQGLRLIYYSQIVNDFQKGDIAEGYSVSREKKESFPLTVTSAQKNPTAFYLCASSILDRGSYNEQFFGPGTRLTVL.

The chain links TRBV28 to TRBJ2-5; TRBD2 might be the D (5 bases). Trimming left V 3 bases short and J 5 bases short, with 13 bases between. This CDR3 contains 14 residues. Germline V gives CDR1 MDHEN, CDR2 SYDVKM. The DNA of the CDR3 is TGTGCCAGCAGTTTGTCGGGAAGGATTGAGACCCAGTACTTC. Translation: CASSLSGRIETQYF.

V usage is TRBV7-6 and J usage is TRBJ2-7; 9 bases fit TRBD2. The CDR3 totals 16 residues. Germline lookup yields CDR1 SGHVS and CDR2 FNYEAQ. The ends lost 4 bases at V and 2 bases at J; junction bases unmatched: 9. Written as DNA, the CDR3 is TGTGCCAGCAGCTGGTTACGTGGGACTAGCCCCTACGAGCAGTACTTC. Amino acid sequence: CASSWLRGTSPYEQYF.

CDR3 amino acids: CASRQGNQPQHF. DNA for the CDR3: TGTGCCAGCAGGCAGGGTAATCAGCCCCAGCATTTT. This chain links TRBV6-8 with TRBJ1-5; tentative D call: TRBD1 (5 bases). Trimming took 6 bases from V and 4 from J, leaving 7 bases between them. The CDR3 runs to 12 residues. Germline loops: CDR1 MNHGY, CDR2 SAAAGT.

The V and J genes are TRBV5-1 and TRBJ1-1; possibly TRBD1 for D (5 bases). Germline V lookup: CDR1 SGHRS, CDR2 YFSETQ. The CDR3 is 15 residues long. With 0 bases removed from V and 0 bases from J, the gap between germline ends came to 9 bases. The CDR3 DNA is TGCGCCAGCAGCTTGGGGTCAGGGTTGAACACTGAAGCTTTCTTT. Translating gives CASSLGSGLNTEAFF.

The gene calls are TRBV7-2 and TRBJ2-7, with a possible D match to TRBD1 (5 bases). V dropped 1 base and J dropped 2 bases, with 12 bases sitting between them. The CDR3 covers 15 residues. CDR1 and CDR2 (germline): SGHTA, FQGNSA. CDR3 in DNA: TGTGCCAGCAGCTTAGATCAGGGTACACCCTACGAGCAGTACTTC. Its protein is CASSLDQGTPYEQYF.

The chain carries TRBV6-5 and TRBJ1-5, with 8 bases aligning to TRBD1. This CDR3 is built from 15 residues. Germline V CDR1 and CDR2: MNHEY, SVGAGI. J was trimmed by 2 bases and V by 5 bases; bases with no gene match: 5. CDR3 sequence reads: CASSTQGAGNQPQHF. As DNA, the CDR3 is TGTGCCAGCAGTACGCAGGGGGCAGGCAATCAGCCCCAGCATTTT.